These 7 T cell receptor beta chains were sequenced from one sample in a study of cytomegalovirus exposure and HLA in healthy donors. Amplification used 60 Vbeta primers and 13 Jbeta primers. The assay was immunoSEQ multiplex PCR, and TCRdb's table has in-frame clones only and misses some. Of around 53,000 clones in the sample, around 70% were seen once. Sequenced sample: PBMCs. The source of these receptors is a man aged 18 to 30 in good health and CMV-seronegative.

In this sample, this clone turned up a few times. The chain has TRBV29-1 and TRBJ2-1, with TRBD2 matching 7 bases. V was clipped by 6 bases and J by 8 bases; unmatched bases: 10. Germline assignment: CDR1 SQVTM and CDR2 ANQGSEA. CDR3 length: 13 residues. CDR3 DNA sequence: TGCAGCGTCTCCCGGTGGAGCGGGGATGAGCAGTTCTTC. It codes for CSVSRWSGDEQFF.

With respect to this clone: Additional DNA sequences in this sample encode the identical CDR3. V gene TRBV9 combines with J gene TRBJ2-1; maybe TRBD2 (6 bases). Germline assignment: CDR1 SGDLS and CDR2 YYNGEE. The V end lost 3 bases, the J end lost 0 bases, and 10 bases lay between the germline ends. The CDR3 is 15 amino acids. CDR3 nucleotide sequence: TGTGCCAGCAGCGATAGCGGAAGCTCCTACAATGAGCAGTTCTTC. This encodes CASSDSGSSYNEQFF. The entire variable domain, with the rest obtained from reference TRBV9 and TRBJ2-1, is as follows: DSGVTQTPKHLITATGQRVTLRCSPRSGDLSVYWYQQSLDQGLQFLIQYYNGEERAKGNILERFSAQQFPDLHSELNLSSLELGDSALYFCASSDSGSSYNEQFFGPGTRLTVL.

J is TRBJ2-2 and V is TRBV4-3, with 7 bases fitting TRBD2. The V gene end was trimmed by 5 bases and the J gene end by 3 bases; junction bases not matched to a gene: 9. The CDR3 has 16 amino acids. Germline CDR1 reads LGHNA; CDR2 reads YSLEER. The CDR3 coding sequence is TGCGCCAGCAGCGGGGGGAGGGGCAGATACACCGGGGAGCTGTTTTTT. Residues: CASSGGRGRYTGELFF.

The rearrangement uses TRBV29-1 and TRBJ1-2; D perhaps matches TRBD1 (6 bases). V lost 2 bases and J lost 8, with 21 bases in between. The CDR3 length is 15 residues. Germline-derived CDR1 and CDR2 are SQVTM and ANQGSEA. The CDR3 here is CSVESFGQKTGGYTF. The CDR3 DNA reads as TGCAGCGTTGAAAGCTTTGGCCAGAAGACAGGAGGCTACACCTTC.

This chain links TRBV29-1 with TRBJ2-1, with 9 bases lining up with TRBD2. Germline values: CDR1 SQVTM, CDR2 ANQGSEA. V gave up 7 bases and J gave up 0 bases; unmatched junction bases: 4. The CDR3 runs 14 residues. The DNA for the CDR3 is TGCAGCGCTCTAGCGGGATCCTCCTACAATGAGCAGTTCTTC. Translating gives CSALAGSSYNEQFF.

This chain's CDR3 is CASSVDGRTYNEQFF. The CDR3 region has the DNA TGTGCCAGCAGCGTTGACGGGAGGACGTACAATGAGCAGTTCTTC. The chain carries TRBV9 and TRBJ2-1; 7 bases are shared with TRBD2. CDR1 is SGDLS, CDR2 YYNGEE, per germline. Trimming took 2 bases from V and 4 from J; bases not matched to a gene: 6. This CDR3 is 15 amino acids long.

The chain couples TRBV28 to TRBJ2-6; D is ambiguous. This CDR3 has 14 residues. Per the germline V gene, CDR1 is MDHEN and CDR2 is SYDVKM. The V end was cut by 10 bases, the J end by 1 base, with 11 bases between. The CDR3 bases are TGTGCCATCCACCCAGGATCTGGGGCCAACGTCCTGACTTTC. Amino acids: CAIHPGSGANVLTF. Complete variable domain (other parts from reference TRBV28 and TRBJ2-6): DVKVTQSSRYLVKRTGEKVFLECVQDMDHENMFWYRQDPGLGLRLIYFSYDVKMKEKGDIPEGYSVSREKKERFSLILESASTNQTSMYLCAIHPGSGANVLTFGAGSRLTVL.